The clone carrying this T cell receptor beta chain has only one observation. Assay used: immunoSEQ multiplex PCR; TCRdb lists only in-frame clones, some missing. The data hold tens of thousands of clones, with around 90% observed a single time. The entry originates in a study of PD-1 and CTLA-4 blockade in melanoma. This specimen was CD8+ T cells from peripheral blood, taken from a patient given anti-PD-1 treatment. The source is a human donor with melanoma.

The CDR3 DNA follows: TGTGCCAGCGGACTAGCGTCGATGGAGACCCAGTACTTC. Its protein is CASGLASMETQYF. The chain recombines TRBV27 with TRBJ2-5; 9 bases align to TRBD2. Germline trimming cut 8 bases from V and 5 bases from J; bases unmatched to any gene: 6. CDR1 and CDR2 (germline): MNHEY, SMNVEV (reference sequence). This CDR3 spans 13 amino acids.